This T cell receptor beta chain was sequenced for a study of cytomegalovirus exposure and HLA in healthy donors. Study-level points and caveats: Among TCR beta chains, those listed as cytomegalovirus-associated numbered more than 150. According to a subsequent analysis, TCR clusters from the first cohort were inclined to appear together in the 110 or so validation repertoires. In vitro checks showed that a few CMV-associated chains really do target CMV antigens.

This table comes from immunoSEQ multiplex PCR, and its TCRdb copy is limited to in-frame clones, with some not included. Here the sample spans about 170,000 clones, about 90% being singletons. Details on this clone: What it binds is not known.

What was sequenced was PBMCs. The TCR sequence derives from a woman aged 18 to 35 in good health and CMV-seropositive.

CDR3 loop: CASSSNRRDKGETQYF. DNA of the CDR3: TGTGCCAGCAGCTCCAACCGCCGGGACAAGGGGGAGACCCAGTACTTC. The rearrangement links TRBV9 to TRBJ2-5, with D possibly being TRBD1 (6 bases). CDR3 length: 16 residues. Trimming shortened V by 4 bases and J by 5 bases, and 21 bases separated the two germline ends. Germline V CDR1 and CDR2: SGDLS, YYNGEE.